This TCR beta chain was retrieved from a study of identical twins. The V end was cut by 7 bases, the J end by 0 bases, with 7 bases between. The CDR3 length is 13 residues. A universal primer binding site was introduced by template switching. The final cDNA contained unique molecular identifiers. MiXCR, applied by TCRdb to the 5' RACE reads, yields one record per CDR3 protein. The repertoire consists of roughly 710,000 distinct CDR3 sequences, with around 6.1% occurring once and the leading ten covering about 1.8%. This clonotype occurred a few times. The antigen remains unidentified. Study-level findings and limits: In drawing conclusions, the study used cross-sectional statistical analysis and did not follow the same donors.

The clonotype comes from a man in his late teens or twenties in good health. What was sequenced was naive T cells sorted from blood. J is TRBJ2-1 and V is TRBV12-3 or TRBV12-4; no clear D. Here the CDR3 DNA reads TGTGCCAGCACGCAGAGCTCCTACAATGAGCAGTTCTTC. This codes for CASTQSSYNEQFF.